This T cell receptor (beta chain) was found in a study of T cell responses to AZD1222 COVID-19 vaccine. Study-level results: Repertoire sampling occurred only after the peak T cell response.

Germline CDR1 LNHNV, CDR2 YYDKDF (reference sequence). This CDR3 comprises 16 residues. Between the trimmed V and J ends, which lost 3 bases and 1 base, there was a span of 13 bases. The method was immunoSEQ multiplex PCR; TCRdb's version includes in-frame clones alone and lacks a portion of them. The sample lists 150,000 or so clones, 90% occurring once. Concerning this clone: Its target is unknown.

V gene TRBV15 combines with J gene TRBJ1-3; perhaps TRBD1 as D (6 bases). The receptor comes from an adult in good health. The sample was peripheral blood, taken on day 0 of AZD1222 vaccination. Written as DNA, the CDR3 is TGTGCCACCAGCAGGCGAAAAACAGGGTCTGGAAACACCATATATTTT. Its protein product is CATSRRKTGSGNTIYF.